These 8 T cell receptor beta chains were sequenced from one sample in a study of blood T cell repertoires in COVID-19. The method was immunoSEQ multiplex PCR; TCRdb's version includes in-frame clones alone and lacks a portion of them. The table lists hundreds of thousands of clones, 88% of them singletons. The specimen was peripheral blood. The receptors originated from a woman younger than 45 with acute or convalescent COVID-19.

V usage is TRBV27 and J usage is TRBJ2-5, with D unresolved. This CDR3 is built from 14 residues. CDR1 and CDR2 (germline): MNHEY, SMNVEV (reference sequence). The V end lost 0 bases, the J end lost 5 bases, and 10 bases lay between the germline ends. CDR3 nucleotides: TGTGCCAGCAGTTTATCGTGGGTCGGGGAGACCCAGTACTTC. Protein product: CASSLSWVGETQYF.

The rearrangement links TRBV18 to TRBJ2-7; D may be TRBD1 (6 bases). The germline V gene encodes CDR1 KGHSH and CDR2 LQKENI. V was cut by 3 bases and J by 4 bases, with 13 bases left in between. This CDR3 region has 14 residues. CDR3 sequence (DNA): TGTGCCAGCTCACCGGCTACGGACAGTTACGAGCAGTACTTC. It specifies CASSPATDSYEQYF.

With regard to this clone: Other DNA variants within this sample encode the same CDR3. The J gene is TRBJ2-7, the V gene TRBV11-2; a possible D gene is TRBD1 (5 bases). The V and J ends lost 1 base and 4 bases respectively, with 8 bases between them. Germline assignment: CDR1 SGHAT and CDR2 FQNNGV. The CDR3 consists of 13 residues. CDR3 in amino acids: CASSLGQTYEQYF. The DNA of the CDR3 is TGTGCCAGCAGCTTAGGACAGACTTACGAGCAGTACTTC.

The CDR3 sequence is CASSSQGPANYGYTF. DNA for the CDR3: TGTGCCAGCAGCTCACAGGGACCAGCTAACTATGGCTACACCTTC. The V call is TRBV7-2, the J call TRBJ1-2; D is perhaps TRBD1 (6 bases). The CDR3 is made up of 15 amino acids. Trimming left V 4 bases short and J 0 bases short, with 12 bases between. Germline V gene sequence: CDR1 SGHTA, CDR2 FQGNSA.

This clone has only a few counts. J is TRBJ1-3 and V is TRBV9; D unresolved. The CDR3 has 16 amino acids. Germline loops: CDR1 SGDLS, CDR2 YYNGEE. The germline V and J ends were trimmed by 3 bases and 0 bases, with 13 bases remaining between them. CDR3 region: CASSASGTDSGNTIYF. CDR3 bases: TGTGCCAGCAGCGCTTCAGGAACTGACTCTGGAAACACCATATATTTT.

This clone was seen more than once but under ten times. The V and J genes are TRBV10-1 and TRBJ1-4, with D perhaps matching TRBD1 (6 bases). Per the germline V gene, CDR1 is WNHNN and CDR2 is SYGVQD (reference sequence). V was pared by 4 bases and J by 7 bases, with 13 bases between. The CDR3 contains 14 residues. The CDR3 DNA reads TGCGCCAGCAGTGGCCGACAGGAAGGTGAAAAACTGTTTTTT. This codes for CASSGRQEGEKLFF.

This chain connects TRBV27 to TRBJ1-5; 7 nucleotides agree with TRBD1. The V segment lost 1 base and the J segment 5 bases; nucleotides outside the gene matches: 8. Germline V gene data show CDR1 as MNHEY and CDR2 as SMNVEV (reference sequence). The CDR3 consists of 16 residues. Here the CDR3 reads CASSLLFRGYDQPQHF. CDR3 bases: TGTGCCAGCAGTTTATTATTCAGGGGGTACGATCAGCCCCAGCATTTT.

V and J are TRBV6-5 and TRBJ2-7; no definite D call. CDR1 and CDR2 (germline): MNHEY, SVGAGI. CDR3 size: 15 residues. Trimming stripped 7 bases from V and 0 bases from J, with 16 bases between. DNA of the CDR3: TGTGCCAGCAAGTCGCCCTTCATTAGCTCCTACGAGCAGTACTTC. Its translation is CASKSPFISSYEQYF.